What follows is one TCR beta chain and its context. The V end was cut by 6 bases, the J end by 8 bases, with 15 bases between. Germline-derived CDR1 and CDR2 are MNHEY and SMNVEV (reference sequence). The CDR3 is made up of 13 amino acids. This sample was included in a study of blood T cell repertoires in COVID-19. Some clones are missing from TCRdb's copy, which holds only in-frame ones; the method was immunoSEQ multiplex PCR. The repertoire holds 250,000 to 300,000 clones, with roughly 90% as singletons. The chain uses TRBV27 and TRBJ2-3, with D unresolved. This receptor was identified in a woman in her twenties or thirties with COVID-19, enrolled during active disease. The sequenced sample was peripheral blood. The CDR3 DNA reads TGTGCCAGCAGCCTCGACCGCGCAGGTACGCAGTATTTT. Protein: CASSLDRAGTQYF.